This T cell receptor (beta chain) was sequenced during a study of T cell repertoires in cytomegalovirus infection. TCRdb recomputed calls from the reads with MiXCR, one row per CDR3 protein. The sample has 400,000 to 600,000 distinct CDR3 sequences; about 42% are singletons. This CDR3 has 16 residues. Germline V gene data show CDR1 as SGHVS and CDR2 as FQNEAQ. Unmatched junction bases numbered 10, after V lost 1 base and J lost 5 bases. Whole-study findings and limits: CMV carriers having the relevant HLA were flagged by cumulative public TCR beta family frequency. In two of eight donors, the top clonotype was HLA-C-restricted CMV-specific.

With respect to this clonotype: Its antigen is as yet unknown.

The sequence was collected from a human donor in good health (CMV status not recorded). Some clones in this sample may be carry-over from other donors' samples. The source material was cultured PBMCs, sampled from culture after CMV antigen stimulation. V and J are TRBV7-8 and TRBJ1-1; TRBD1 matches at 7 bases. The CDR3 is CASSLDHTGVGTEAFF. The CDR3 DNA reads TGTGCCAGCAGCTTAGACCATACAGGGGTAGGAACTGAAGCTTTCTTT. The complete variable domain, with remaining parts taken from reference TRBV7-8 and TRBJ1-1, reads GAGVSQSPRYKVAKRGQDVALRCDPISGHVSLFWYQQALGQGPEFLTYFQNEAQLDKSGLPSDRFFAERPEGSVSTLKIQRTQQEDSAVYLCASSLDHTGVGTEAFFGQGTRLTVV.